Each of the 4 T cell receptor beta chains below was sequenced from the same sample in a study of T cell changes during pregnancy in multiple sclerosis. Profiled with immunoSEQ multiplex PCR; TCRdb holds only in-frame clones, not every one. The sample includes tens of thousands of clones, 91% of them seen just once. Sample: peripheral blood, taken in the third trimester of pregnancy. The receptors here all came from a female donor in good health, enrolled as a control in a pregnancy study.

The chain carries TRBV6-4 and TRBJ2-3; D is possibly TRBD1 (6 bases). The CDR3 length is 15 residues. Germline V gene lookup returns CDR1 MRHNA and CDR2 SNTAGT. V was shortened by 5 bases and J by 2 bases, with 14 bases between the two germline ends. CDR3 nucleotide sequence: TGTGCCAGCAGTCGTTCAGGGGTCCCCACAGATACGCAGTATTTT. Translated: CASSRSGVPTDTQYF.

The V call is TRBV6-1, the J call TRBJ1-1; 9 bases agree with TRBD1. Trimming took 6 bases from V and 5 from J; bases not matched to a gene: 7. CDR3 length: 14 amino acids. The germline CDR1 and CDR2 sequences are MNHNS and SASEGT. CDR3 in DNA: TGTGCCAGCAGCCGTGGGACAGGGAGTACTGAAGCTTTCTTT. Translated, it gives CASSRGTGSTEAFF.

The CDR3 protein is CASSAPTRTGLGEQYF. The CDR3 DNA reads TGCGCCAGCAGCGCCCCAACCAGGACAGGGCTGGGTGAGCAGTACTTC. The chain couples TRBV4-1 to TRBJ2-7; 8 nucleotides align to TRBD1. Germline lookup yields CDR1 MGHRA and CDR2 YSYEKL. This CDR3 spans 16 amino acids. The J segment lost 7 bases and the V segment lost 5 bases, leaving 16 bases of the junction unmatched.

This clone was recorded only once. This chain joins TRBV2 and TRBJ1-1, with 9 positions matching TRBD1. The CDR3 length is 17 residues. Germline V lookup: CDR1 SNHLY, CDR2 FYNNEI. J was trimmed by 5 bases and V by 8 bases; bases with no gene match: 18. The CDR3, as DNA: TGTGCCAGCGCCCTGAATCCAGGACAGGGGAGTGTAACTGAAGCTTTCTTT. Encoded protein: CASALNPGQGSVTEAFF. The full variable domain, its missing parts supplied by reference TRBV2 and TRBJ1-1, is EPEVTQTPSHQVTQMGQEVILRCVPISNHLYFYWYRQILGQKVEFLVSFYNNEISEKSEIFDDQFSVERPDGSNFTLKIRSTKLEDSAMYFCASALNPGQGSVTEAFFGQGTRLTVV.